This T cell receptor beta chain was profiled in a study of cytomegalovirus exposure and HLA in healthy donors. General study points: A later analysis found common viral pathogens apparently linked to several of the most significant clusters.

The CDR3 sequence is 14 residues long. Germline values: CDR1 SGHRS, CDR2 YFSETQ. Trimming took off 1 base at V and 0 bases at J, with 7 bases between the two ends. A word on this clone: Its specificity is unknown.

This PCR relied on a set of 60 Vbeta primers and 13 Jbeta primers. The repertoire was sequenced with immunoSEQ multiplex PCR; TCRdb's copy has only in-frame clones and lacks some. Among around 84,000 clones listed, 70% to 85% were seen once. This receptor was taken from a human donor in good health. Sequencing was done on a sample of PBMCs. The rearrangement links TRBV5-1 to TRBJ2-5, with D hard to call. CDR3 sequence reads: CASSLLPDQETQYF. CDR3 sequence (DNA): TGCGCCAGCAGCTTGTTGCCGGACCAAGAGACCCAGTACTTC.